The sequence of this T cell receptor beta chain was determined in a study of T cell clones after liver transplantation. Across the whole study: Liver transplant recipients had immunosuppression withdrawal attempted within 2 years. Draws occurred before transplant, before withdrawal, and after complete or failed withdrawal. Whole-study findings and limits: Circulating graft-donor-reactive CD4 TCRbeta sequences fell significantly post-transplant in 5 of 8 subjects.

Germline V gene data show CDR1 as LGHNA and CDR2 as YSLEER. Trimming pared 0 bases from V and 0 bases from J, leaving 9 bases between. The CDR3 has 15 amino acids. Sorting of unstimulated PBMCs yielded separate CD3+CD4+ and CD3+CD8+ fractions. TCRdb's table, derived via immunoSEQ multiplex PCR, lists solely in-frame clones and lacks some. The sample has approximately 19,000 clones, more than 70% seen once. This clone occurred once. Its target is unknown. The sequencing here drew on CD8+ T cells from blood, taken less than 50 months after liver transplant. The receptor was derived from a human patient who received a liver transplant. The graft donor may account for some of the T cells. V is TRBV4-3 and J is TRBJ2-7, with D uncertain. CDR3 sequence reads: CASSQEAYSSYEQYF. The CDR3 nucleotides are TGCGCCAGCAGCCAAGAAGCCTACAGCTCCTACGAGCAGTACTTC.